These T cell receptor beta chains were read from a single sample in a study of shared clonotypes between healthy human individuals. The protocol was immunoSEQ multiplex PCR, while the TCRdb copy is restricted to in-frame clones and leaves out a portion. Found here are about 2 million clones, roughly 94% of them singletons; the top ten hold more than 0.1%. The sample was naive CD4+ T cells sorted from blood. The receptor set was obtained from a man between 18 and 35 years old in good health. CDR3s include the opening cysteine and the closing phenylalanine or tryptophan. D genes are given only for firm matches. Where a row states a size, it is once, few, many or the class of an expanded clone; other rows omit it.

J: TRBJ1-2
size: NA
V: TRBV15
D: NA
DNA: TGTGCCACCAGCAGAGATCCATCGGGGGCCCATAACTATGGCTACACCTTC
CDR3: CATSRDPSGAHNYGYTF

J: TRBJ2-1
size: NA
V: TRBV7-8
D: NA
DNA: TGTGCCAGCAGCTTAATCGGGAGTAGCGGAACGGGGTCCTACAATGAGCAGTTCTTC
CDR3: CASSLIGSSGTGSYNEQFF

J: TRBJ2-7
size: NA
V: TRBV6-5
D: NA
DNA: TGTGCCAGCAGTAACTTTGGGACCTACGAGCAGTACTTC
CDR3: CASSNFGTYEQYF

J: TRBJ1-5
size: NA
V: TRBV5-1
D: TRBD1
DNA: TGCGCCAGCAGCTTGGCTGGACAGGGTGGTCAGCCCCAGCATTTT
CDR3: CASSLAGQGGQPQHF

J: TRBJ1-2
size: NA
V: TRBV6-6
D: NA
DNA: TGTGCCAGCAGTTCCCCAAAAGGAGGGGACTATGGCTACACCTTC
CDR3: CASSSPKGGDYGYTF

J: TRBJ2-7
size: once
V: TRBV7-8
D: TRBD1
DNA: TGTGCCAGCAGCTTCACGGACAGGGCTGAGCAGTACTTC
CDR3: CASSFTDRAEQYF

J: TRBJ2-7
size: once
V: TRBV6-5
D: TRBD2
DNA: TGTGCCAGCAGTCCCACTAGCGCGGGTACCTACGAGCAGTACTTC
CDR3: CASSPTSAGTYEQYF

J: TRBJ2-2
size: NA
V: TRBV7-6
D: NA
DNA: TGTGCCAGCAGCTTAGAATCCCCAGGGTGGGAGAACACCGGGGAGCTGTTTTTT
CDR3: CASSLESPGWENTGELFF

J: TRBJ2-7
size: NA
V: TRBV10-3
D: NA
DNA: TGTGCCATCAGTGGTACAGGTGAGCAGTACTTC
CDR3: CAISGTGEQYF

J: TRBJ2-3
size: NA
V: TRBV13
D: NA
DNA: TGTGCCAGCAGCTTAGTCTTGGGGGATACGCAGTATTTT
CDR3: CASSLVLGDTQYF

J: TRBJ1-6
size: NA
V: TRBV5-6
D: NA
DNA: TGTGCCAGCACCGAACTGCAAGGGGTTTTTTCACCCCTCCACTTT
CDR3: CASTELQGVFSPLHF

J: TRBJ2-3
size: NA
V: TRBV5-1
D: TRBD1
DNA: TGCGCCAGCAGCTCACAGGGGACAGATACGCAGTATTTT
CDR3: CASSSQGTDTQYF

J: TRBJ1-1
size: NA
V: TRBV5-6
D: TRBD1
DNA: TGTGCCAGCAACCCGGACAGGGGGCTGATGAGCACTGAAGCTTTCTTT
CDR3: CASNPDRGLMSTEAFF

J: TRBJ2-3
size: NA
V: TRBV6-6
D: NA
DNA: TGTGCCAGCAGTTACAGCCAATCTAGCACAGATACGCAGTATTTT
CDR3: CASSYSQSSTDTQYF

J: TRBJ1-4
size: NA
V: TRBV6-1
D: NA
DNA: TGTGCCAGCAGTTGGGGGTATGCAACTAATGAAAAACTGTTTTTT
CDR3: CASSWGYATNEKLFF

J: TRBJ1-4
size: NA
V: TRBV7-8
D: TRBD1
DNA: TGTGCCAGCAGGACCGGGACAGGGGCCCCTAATGAAAAACTGTTTTTT
CDR3: CASRTGTGAPNEKLFF

J: TRBJ2-7
size: NA
V: TRBV7-8
D: NA
DNA: TGTGCCAGCGGCCGCGTACCCCAAACCTACGAGCAGTACTTC
CDR3: CASGRVPQTYEQYF

J: TRBJ2-7
size: NA
V: TRBV5-4
D: NA
DNA: TGTGCCAGCAGCAATTATGACAGACTACAATACGAGCAGTACTTC
CDR3: CASSNYDRLQYEQYF

J: TRBJ2-1
size: NA
V: TRBV15
D: TRBD1
DNA: TGTGCCACCAGCAGAGGACGGGGACAGAAAAGCTCCTACAATGAGCAGTTCTTC
CDR3: CATSRGRGQKSSYNEQFF

J: TRBJ1-1
size: NA
V: TRBV7-8
D: NA
DNA: TGTGCCAGCAGCCAGGATTCTTTAGCTGAAGCTTTCTTT
CDR3: CASSQDSLAEAFF

J: TRBJ1-4
size: NA
V: TRBV25-1
D: NA
DNA: TGTGCCAGCAGTGAATCTGGGGCACATGAAAAACTGTTTTTT
CDR3: CASSESGAHEKLFF

J: TRBJ1-1
size: NA
V: TRBV5-1
D: TRBD1
DNA: TGCGCCAGCAGGAACACAGGGGTGAACACTGAAGCTTTCTTT
CDR3: CASRNTGVNTEAFF

J: TRBJ2-1
size: NA
V: TRBV30
D: TRBD2
DNA: TGTGCCTGGAGTTCCACCCGGACTAGCGGGAAGGGGTCGGTCAATGAGCAGTTCTTC
CDR3: CAWSSTRTSGKGSVNEQFF

J: TRBJ1-6
size: NA
V: TRBV6-5
D: NA
DNA: TGTGCCAGCAGTGGGTTTGGGGGCTCCGATTTTTACCTCCACTTT
CDR3: CASSGFGGSDFYLHF

J: TRBJ1-6
size: NA
V: TRBV27
D: NA
DNA: TGTGCCGGACTCCCCGAGGCGTCCGCGGGGGTTTCACCCCTCCACTTT
CDR3: CAGLPEASAGVSPLHF

J: TRBJ1-2
size: NA
V: TRBV28
D: NA
DNA: TGTGCCCACCGGCGGGATGCGGGGGGCTACACCTTC
CDR3: CAHRRDAGGYTF

J: TRBJ2-7
size: NA
V: TRBV6-1
D: NA
DNA: TGTGCCAGTACAGAAGCCTACGAGCAGTACTTC
CDR3: CASTEAYEQYF

J: TRBJ1-5
size: NA
V: TRBV7-2
D: NA
DNA: TGTGCCAGCAGCTCTCAAAGTAGCAATCAGCCCCAGCATTTT
CDR3: CASSSQSSNQPQHF

J: TRBJ1-6
size: NA
V: TRBV7-2
D: TRBD1
DNA: TGTGCCAGCAGCTTAGGGACAGGGGGCAGAGTAAATTCACCCCTCCACTTT
CDR3: CASSLGTGGRVNSPLHF

J: TRBJ1-5
size: once
V: TRBV19
D: TRBD1
DNA: TGTGCCAGTAGTACCACAGGGGGAGGCAATCAGCCCCAGCATTTT
CDR3: CASSTTGGGNQPQHF

J: TRBJ2-1
size: NA
V: TRBV11-3
D: NA
DNA: TGTGCCAGCAGCTCGGGAACACCCGAGCAGTTCTTC
CDR3: CASSSGTPEQFF

J: TRBJ2-7
size: NA
V: TRBV7-9
D: NA
DNA: TGTGCCAGCAGCTTGGGGGACGCGAGCTCCTACGAGCAGTACTTC
CDR3: CASSLGDASSYEQYF

J: TRBJ2-2
size: NA
V: TRBV6-5
D: TRBD1
DNA: TGTGCCAGCAGTTACGCGGGGACAGGGGGTGGCGGGGAGCTGTTTTTT
CDR3: CASSYAGTGGGGELFF

J: TRBJ2-3
size: NA
V: TRBV28
D: NA
DNA: TGTGCCAGCAGTTTGATCGGGGGGCAAGTAGATACGCAGTATTTT
CDR3: CASSLIGGQVDTQYF

J: TRBJ1-3
size: NA
V: TRBV9
D: NA
DNA: TGTGCCAGCAGCGTCTCAGGGGCCTCTGGAAACACCATATATTTT
CDR3: CASSVSGASGNTIYF

J: TRBJ1-3
size: NA
V: TRBV7-2
D: NA
DNA: TGTGCCAGCAGTAATGTGGTAGGAAACACCATATATTTT
CDR3: CASSNVVGNTIYF

J: TRBJ1-2
size: NA
V: TRBV7-2
D: NA
DNA: TGTGCCAGCAGCTCCCAAGGTGAAGTTAGCGGCTACACCTTC
CDR3: CASSSQGEVSGYTF